These 16 T cell receptor beta chains share one sample of origin, sequenced in a study of CD8+CD57+ T cells in acquired aplastic anemia. Genomic DNA was employed as the template in profiling TCR beta VDJ and CDR3. TCRdb used MiXCR to reprocess the reads, holding one entry per CDR3 protein. This sample has 190,000 or so distinct CDR3 sequences; approximately 60% occur once, and the top ten carry 29%. Material for sequencing was sorted CD4+, CD8+, or CD8+CD57+ T cells (not recorded which) from PBMCs. These receptors came from a human donor in good health.

This clonotype has just a few counts. V usage is TRBV7-2 and J usage is TRBJ2-7; D not resolved. This CDR3 spans 14 amino acids. V shed 0 bases and J shed 2 bases, with 8 bases lying between them. Germline CDR1 and CDR2: SGHTA and FQGNSA. CDR3 DNA: TGTGCCAGCAGCTTAGCGGTGGGCCCCTACGAGCAGTACTTC. It yields the protein CASSLAVGPYEQYF. Together with reference TRBV7-2 and TRBJ2-7, the CDR3 gives the full variable domain: GAGVSQSPSNKVTEKGKDVELRCDPISGHTALYWYRQSLGQGLEFLIYFQGNSAPDKSGLPSDRFSAERTGGSVSTLTIQRTQQEDSAVYLCASSLAVGPYEQYFGPGTRLTVT.

This chain connects TRBV29-1 to TRBJ1-2; tentatively, D is TRBD1 (6 bases). CDR1 and CDR2 from the germline V gene are SQVTM and ANQGSEA. V was pared by 4 bases and J by 6 bases, with 18 bases between. This CDR3 has 14 amino acids. The CDR3 DNA reads TGCAGCGTTGGGGGAGGCAGGGGCGCGGATGGCTACACCTTC. Translation gives CSVGGGRGADGYTF.

The chain links TRBV19 to TRBJ2-7, with D possibly being TRBD1 (5 bases). Germline loops: CDR1 LNHDA, CDR2 SQIVND (reference sequence). This CDR3 contains 14 residues. V lost 5 bases to trimming and J lost 6 bases, with 17 bases between them. The CDR3 DNA follows: TGTGCCAGTAGTCTGACCCTAGGGGATTGCGAGCAGTACTTC. Residues: CASSLTLGDCEQYF. Full variable domain (rest looked up from reference TRBV19 and TRBJ2-7): DGGITQSPKYLFRKEGQNVTLSCEQNLNHDAMYWYRQDPGQGLRLIYYSQIVNDFQKGDIAEGYSVSREKKESFPLTVTSAQKNPTAFYLCASSLTLGDCEQYFGPGTRLTVT.

V usage is TRBV5-1 and J usage is TRBJ2-5; the match to TRBD1 covers 8 bases. Trimming at V came to 3 bases and at J to 2 bases, leaving 9 bases not matched to a gene. In germline, CDR1 is SGHRS, CDR2 YFSETQ. This CDR3 is built from 16 residues. The CDR3 DNA follows: TGCGCCAGCAGCTCAAACCGACAGGGGCGACAAGAGACCCAGTACTTC. Its translation is CASSSNRQGRQETQYF.

This clonotype has a count of ten or more. The chain has TRBV19 and TRBJ1-2; D remains ambiguous. CDR3 length: 12 residues. The germline CDR1 and CDR2 sequences are LNHDA and SQIVND (reference sequence). The ends were cut back, 8 bases at V and 0 bases at J, with 7 bases in the middle. CDR3 nucleotides: TGTGCCAGTGGACCTCCTAACTATGGCTACACCTTC. This codes for CASGPPNYGYTF.

The chain is built from TRBV4-1 and TRBJ2-7, with no clear D. This CDR3 comprises 13 residues. The germline V and J ends were trimmed by 0 bases and 6 bases, with 9 bases remaining between them. Germline V lookup: CDR1 MGHRA, CDR2 YSYEKL. The CDR3 DNA is TGCGCCAGCAGCCAAGATGGCCTGTCCGAGCAGTACTTC. Translating gives CASSQDGLSEQYF.

With regard to this clonotype: An end of the junction differs from the germline gene, which may be a read error. The V call is TRBV20-1, the J call TRBJ2-2; a possible D gene is TRBD2 (5 bases). Germline CDR1 reads DFQATT; CDR2 reads SNEGSKA (reference sequence). The CDR3 is 12 residues long. As DNA, the CDR3 is TGCAGTGCTATCCGAGACACCGGGAAGCTGTTTTTT. Translated, it gives CSAIRDTGKLFF.

V is TRBV24-1 and J is TRBJ2-3, with D unresolved. The CDR3 contains 12 residues. CDR1 is KGHDR, CDR2 SFDVKD, per germline. The V end lost 2 bases, the J end lost 4 bases, and 3 bases lay between the germline ends. The CDR3 nucleotides are TGTGCCACCAGTGATTGGGCAGATACGCAGTATTTT. Residues: CATSDWADTQYF.

The rearrangement uses TRBV7-9 and TRBJ1-6; D is perhaps TRBD1 (6 bases). CDR1 is SEHNR, CDR2 FQNEAQ, per germline (reference sequence). V lost 11 bases and J 7 bases, leaving 24 bases between the germline ends. The CDR3 loop spans 16 amino acids. The CDR3 loop is CAGGLAELGGNSPLHF. As DNA, the CDR3 is TGTGCCGGGGGCCTAGCCGAGCTGGGGGGCAATTCACCCCTCCACTTT.

The V and J genes are TRBV7-8 and TRBJ2-3; tentatively, D is TRBD2 (6 bases). CDR1 is SGHVS and CDR2 is FQNEAQ in the germline V gene. The V end was cut by 5 bases, the J end by 1 base, with 19 bases between. The CDR3 consists of 17 residues. CDR3: CASSPRVGASGTDTQYF. Written as DNA, the CDR3 is TGTGCCAGCAGCCCCCGAGTAGGGGCTAGCGGCACAGATACGCAGTATTTT.

The rearrangement links TRBV5-1 to TRBJ2-7; perhaps TRBD2 as D (6 bases). The CDR3 length is 15 residues. Looked up from germline, CDR1 is SGHRS and CDR2 is YFSETQ. V lost 3 bases and J lost 6, with 19 bases in between. The CDR3 is CASSSNGRPEGEQYF. CDR3 nucleotides: TGCGCCAGCAGCTCGAATGGTCGACCGGAGGGCGAGCAGTACTTC.

This rearrangement joins TRBV2 to TRBJ2-7, with a possible D match to TRBD1 (6 bases). CDR1 is SNHLY and CDR2 is FYNNEI in the germline V gene. Trimming took off 5 bases at V and 4 bases at J, with 15 bases between the two ends. The CDR3 sequence is 14 residues long. The CDR3 is CASSTWDTRYEQYF. For the CDR3, the DNA is TGTGCCAGCAGTACTTGGGACACCAGATACGAGCAGTACTTC.

The table lists this clonotype with many counts. V is TRBV6-5 and J is TRBJ2-7; D ambiguous. CDR3 length equals 16 residues. The germline V gene encodes CDR1 MNHEY and CDR2 SVGAGI. Trimming removed 2 bases from V and 0 bases from J, with 14 bases in between. The CDR3 DNA follows: TGTGCCAGCAGTTACCTACGACTCGCGAGCTCCTACGAGCAGTACTTC. As protein: CASSYLRLASSYEQYF.

The chain employs TRBV30 and TRBJ2-7; 11 bases are a match to TRBD1. The junction had 3 bases not matched to a gene; V was cut back by 1 base and J by 7 bases. Looked up from germline, CDR1 is GTSNPN and CDR2 is SVGIG (reference sequence). This CDR3 has 13 residues. CDR3 nucleotides: TGTGCCTGGAGTGGGACAGGGGGCGGGGAGCAGTACTTC. It translates to CAWSGTGGGEQYF.

The chain links TRBV7-9 to TRBJ1-1; perhaps TRBD1 as D (5 bases). The CDR3 has 15 amino acids. Germline CDR1 is SEHNR and CDR2 is FQNEAQ (reference sequence). V lost 4 bases and J 1 base, leaving 13 bases between the germline ends. CDR3 sequence reads: CASSSRQRENTEAFF. CDR3 DNA sequence: TGTGCCAGCAGCTCCAGACAGCGAGAGAACACTGAAGCTTTCTTT.

This clonotype was seen repeatedly, ten times or more. The chain links TRBV9 to TRBJ2-3, with D maybe TRBD1 (5 bases). Germline lookup yields CDR1 SGDLS and CDR2 YYNGEE. V was clipped by 2 bases and J by 2 bases, with 12 bases between them. This CDR3 contains 15 residues. CDR3 sequence reads: CASSVSRGTTDTQYF. CDR3 DNA sequence: TGTGCCAGCAGCGTTAGTAGGGGAACCACAGATACGCAGTATTTT.